This T cell receptor (beta chain) came from a study of blood T cell repertoires in COVID-19. About the study: The origin of the acute and convalescent COVID-19 samples was the United States, Italy and Spain. T cells, B-cell-depleted T cells, or PBMCs provided the cDNA or gDNA that served as material.

This CDR3 is 14 amino acids long. CDR1 and CDR2 from the germline V gene are SGHRS and YFSETQ. Between the trimmed V and J ends, which lost 7 bases and 5 bases, there was a span of 18 bases. The authors' processing: Reference gene primer amplification gave estimated nucleated cell counts. Sequencing used immunoSEQ multiplex PCR; TCRdb keeps in-frame clones, though not all of them. The V and J calls and clone size are taken from that table; D and trimming were inferred from the DNA. The sample gives around 200,000 clones, about 90% of which show up once; 1.9% is in the top ten. This rearrangement joins TRBV5-1 to TRBJ1-2, with D perhaps TRBD1 (6 bases). The sequenced sample was peripheral blood. This sequence was found in a man aged 40-49 years with active or convalescent COVID-19. The DNA of the CDR3 is TGCGCCAGCGGACTTCGGGGGGCTGGGTATGGCTACACCTTC. It is translated as CASGLRGAGYGYTF.